The 6 T cell receptor beta chains in this list originate from one sample, sequenced in a study of blood T cell repertoires in COVID-19. Libraries were prepared by immunoSEQ multiplex PCR; TCRdb keeps only in-frame clonotypes and omits some of them. Here the sample spans fewer than 25,000 clones, around nine tenths being singletons. Sequencing was carried out using peripheral blood. The receptor source for this set is a man aged 65 to 85 with COVID-19, enrolled during active disease.

The chain joins TRBV27 to TRBJ1-6; the D is unclear. V lost 8 bases to trimming and J lost 4 bases, with 18 bases between them. From germline, CDR1 is MNHEY and CDR2 SMNVEV (reference sequence). The CDR3 is 16 residues long. In DNA, the CDR3 is TGTGCCAGCGGCCTCCCAGGTGCGGGGTATAATTCACCCCTCCACTTT. This sequence encodes CASGLPGAGYNSPLHF.

The J gene is TRBJ2-1, the V gene TRBV7-9, with D unclear. This CDR3 has 16 amino acids. The germline gives CDR1 SEHNR, CDR2 FQNEAQ (reference sequence). The V end lost 3 bases, the J end lost 8 bases, and 20 bases lay between the germline ends. CDR3 nucleotides: TGTGCCAGCAGCTTTCCCCCGACAAGTAGTCTCGATGAGCAGTTCTTC. Translating it yields CASSFPPTSSLDEQFF. The complete variable domain, with remaining parts taken from reference TRBV7-9 and TRBJ2-1, reads DTGVSQNPRHKITKRGQNVTFRCDPISEHNRLYWYRQTLGQGPEFLTYFQNEAQLEKSRLLSDRFSAERPKGSFSTLEIQRTEQGDSAMYLCASSFPPTSSLDEQFFGPGTRLTVL.

The chain uses TRBV5-1 and TRBJ2-3; D unclear. The V gene lost 1 base and the J gene lost 4 bases, with 10 bases spanning the gap. The CDR3 is made up of 14 amino acids. In germline, CDR1 is SGHRS, CDR2 YFSETQ. CDR3 loop: CASSLMIGSDTQYF. The DNA of the CDR3 is TGCGCCAGCAGCTTGATGATCGGTTCAGATACGCAGTATTTT.

The rearrangement links TRBV27 to TRBJ1-2, with D possibly TRBD1 on 5 matching bases. CDR3 size: 14 residues. The germline V gene encodes CDR1 MNHEY and CDR2 SMNVEV (reference sequence). With 2 bases removed from V and 6 bases from J, the gap between germline ends came to 13 bases. The CDR3 loop is CASSLSATAHGYTF. The DNA for the CDR3 is TGTGCCAGCAGTTTAAGTGCGACAGCCCATGGCTACACCTTC.

The chain employs TRBV19 and TRBJ1-1; weak D call: TRBD1 (5 bases). Germline CDR1 LNHDA, CDR2 SQIVND (reference sequence). V lost 1 base to trimming and J lost 8 bases, with 8 bases between them. The CDR3 length is 12 residues. The CDR3 sequence is CASSIGQLEAFF. CDR3 in DNA: TGTGCCAGTAGTATAGGACAGCTAGAAGCTTTCTTT.

This sequence joins TRBV18 and TRBJ2-5; tentative D call: TRBD1 (5 bases). CDR1 KGHSH and CDR2 LQKENI come from the germline V gene. V was pared by 1 base and J by 5 bases, with 17 bases between. There are 16 residues in the CDR3. CDR3 region: CASSPRGTKLTETQYF. The CDR3 nucleotides are TGTGCCAGCTCACCACGGGGCACCAAATTAACGGAGACCCAGTACTTC. Combining the CDR3 with reference TRBV18 and TRBJ2-5 gives the whole variable domain NAGVMQNPRHLVRRRGQEARLRCSPMKGHSHVYWYRQLPEEGLKFMVYLQKENIIDESGMPKERFSAEFPKEGPSILRIQQVVRGDSAAYFCASSPRGTKLTETQYFGPGTRLLVL.